The present T cell receptor beta chain was sequenced within a study of T cell repertoires in cytomegalovirus infection (dated by TCRdb to between 2018 and 2021). Background for the entire study: Recently identified HLA-C-restricted CMV epitopes, whose presentation resists viral immunomodulation, were targeted by peptide stimulations together with well-studied HLA-B-restricted epitopes. Because public TCR beta signatures pointed to carriage of CMV infection together with the matching HLA type, the HLA type of each donor mattered for the analysis.

TCRdb names Illumina HiSeq 1500 as the instrument used. The raw public reads went through TCRdb reprocessing: fastp at Q25, MiXCR clone calling, in-frame beta chains kept. Under each unique CDR3 protein, matching rows form one entry showing the most common genes and DNA. The sample profile shows around 710,000 distinct CDR3 sequences; about 28% of them were found once. The ten largest clones take up approximately 14% of the sample. This clonotype has a handful of counts. Its antigen remains unidentified. Within one base of it there is no much larger clone, and no base qualities were kept. Measured from the cysteine to the phenylalanine, the CDR3 is 18 residues long. Just the 54-base CDR3 DNA is kept, in frame starting at base 1. Compared with germline, V lacks 4 bases and J lacks 0 bases; bases without a gene match: 9. The germline V gene specifies MNHEY as CDR1 and SVGEGT as CDR2. Beyond this particular receptor, the publication reports: In the ex vivo response, HLA-C-restricted CMV-specific TCR beta clonotypes were dominant, and in two of eight donors the single most frequent clonotype came from this HLA-C-restricted group. Carriers of CMV infection plus the relevant HLA type were discriminated by the cumulative frequency of public TCR beta family members in the study cohort and in an independent approximately 340-donor cohort.

Explained via the paper, the treatment or condition label denotes: in vitro stimulation with specific CMV peptide epitopes to enrich CMV-specific T cells. Here the chain combines TRBV6-2 or TRBV6-3 and TRBJ2-3, and TRBD2 matches 11 of the central bases. This specimen consisted of cultured CD8+ T cells from PBMCs, obtained from culture after CMV antigen stimulation. The sequence derives from a human donor in good health (CMV status not recorded). Some clones in this sample may be carry-over from other donors' samples. The CDR3: CASSSGLAGLTSTDTQYF. The base sequence is TGTGCCAGCAGTTCCGGACTAGCGGGCCTTACTAGCACAGATACGCAGTATTTT.